This T cell receptor beta chain was sequenced during a study of PD-L1 blockade in urothelial cancer. For the study at large: Male sex and bladder-origin urothelial cancer were recorded for twenty-five of 29 patients.

Time point reported: peripheral blood 6 weeks after treatment start. Every PCR was spiked with synthetic TCR analog templates. Profiled with immunoSEQ multiplex PCR; TCRdb holds only in-frame clones, not every one. The repertoire holds approximately 40,000 clones, with approximately 86% as singletons. Looked up from germline, CDR1 is DFQATT and CDR2 is SNEGSKA (reference sequence). V was clipped by 0 bases and J by 7 bases, with 6 bases between them. The CDR3 length is 11 residues. The sample was PBMCs, taken around atezolizumab (anti-PD-L1) treatment. The chain is built from TRBV20-1 and TRBJ1-1; unclear D gene. The receptor was derived from a man between 60 and 75 years old with urothelial cancer. The CDR3 region is CSARDPNEAFF. The CDR3 DNA sequence: TGCAGTGCTAGAGATCCCAATGAAGCTTTCTTT.